What follows describes a single T cell receptor beta chain. What antigen it recognizes has not been identified. Base qualities are not recorded, but no much larger clone differs from it by a single base. The immunoSEQ Assay, a bias-controlled multiplex PCR, was used to amplify TCRbeta CDR3 regions from genomic DNA. As for the authors' bioinformatics: The number of nucleated cells in each sample was estimated from the amplification of reference gene primers within the assay. Sequence reads were collapsed and filtered to measure the absolute abundance of every unique TCRbeta CDR3 rearrangement. For each sample, productive Simpson clonality was calculated as the square root of Simpson's diversity index over productive rearrangements. TCRdb provides this immuneACCESS table in a form limited to in-frame rearrangements. Some clones are lacking; in checked studies, under half of them reflect an unresolved V gene, and why the rest are absent is not known. Clone size and the V and J calls come from that table; the DNA yielded D and trimming. The sample contains about 50,000 clones, about 90% of them found a single time. 2.2% of the sample comes from the top ten.

Spanning cysteine to phenylalanine, the CDR3 consists of 16 amino acids. The entry retains the CDR3 DNA only, 48 bases that are in frame from base 1. V loses 4 bases at its end and J loses 0 bases; junction bases beyond the gene matches: 8. In the germline V gene, CDR1 corresponds to SGHDT and CDR2 to YYEEEE. Each collaborating institution followed its own protocols to collect whole blood in K2EDTA tubes. For TCRbeta analysis, collaborators shipped samples in one of three forms: frozen whole blood, isolated PBMCs, or DNA extracted from either of those sample types. The source of the sample is a study of blood T cell repertoires in COVID-19 (TCRdb year 2020). Concerning the study at large: Samples covering the acute and convalescent phases of COVID-19 were provided by collaborators in the United States, Italy and Spain. The material from the prospective study consisted of cDNA or gDNA derived from T cells, B-cell-depleted T cells, or PBMCs. The repertoires were released in a freely available public database intended as a resource for research on the immune response to SARS-CoV-2. The dataset comprised deeply sampled blood TCRbeta repertoires from subjects exposed to, actively infected with, or recovered from COVID-19. Sample metadata almost always included a de-identified subject ID, COVID-19 status, age in years and sex. Where available, HLA class I and class II types were taken from metadata supplied by the sample provider and were not determined by assay-based typing. The samples were drawn from the first 160 participants of the ongoing ImmuneRACE study and from 1,254 subjects provided by 6 global collaborators.

Study-wide conclusions, independent of this receptor: How much clinical and demographic metadata was included differed by source and by participant, and the metadata was provided uncurated.

The source of this sequence is a human donor in a cohort sampled during active COVID-19. The specimen was peripheral blood. The chain joins TRBV5-6 to TRBJ2-3; 7 of the junction bases match TRBD2. This receptor has the CDR3 CASSANGRRSTDTQYF. The nucleotides read TGTGCCAGCAGCGCGAACGGGAGGAGAAGCACAGATACGCAGTATTTT.